These 4 T cell receptor beta chains were sequenced from one sample in a study of blood T cell repertoires in COVID-19. Sequencing used immunoSEQ multiplex PCR; TCRdb keeps in-frame clones, though not all of them. This sample has under 150,000 clones, with 80% to 90% found just once. Sequencing was done on a sample of peripheral blood. These receptors were collected from a man between 40 and 49 years old with acute or convalescent COVID-19.

The gene calls are TRBV6-6 and TRBJ2-3; 10 positions match TRBD1. V trimming: 7 bases; J trimming: 4 bases; junction bases outside the gene matches: 8. The CDR3 extends over 15 amino acids. Germline lookup yields CDR1 MNHNY and CDR2 SVGAGI (reference sequence). CDR3 region: CASTYGQGGADTQYF. As DNA, the CDR3 is TGTGCCAGCACCTACGGACAGGGGGGGGCAGATACGCAGTATTTT.

The chain combines TRBV24-1 with TRBJ1-3; D might be TRBD1 (6 bases). The CDR3 has 13 amino acids. The V end was cut by 3 bases, the J end by 11 bases, with 13 bases between. CDR1 KGHDR and CDR2 SFDVKD come from the germline V gene. The CDR3 nucleotides read TGTGCCACCAGTGATCCGCTGACAGGATCCATATATTTT. Protein: CATSDPLTGSIYF.

This sequence joins TRBV19 and TRBJ1-4; possible D gene TRBD1, 5 bases. The germline V gene encodes CDR1 LNHDA and CDR2 SQIVND (reference sequence). The CDR3 has 13 amino acids. V was trimmed by 5 bases and J by 10 bases, leaving 14 bases between them. CDR3 loop: CASSQGDRSKLFF. CDR3 DNA: TGTGCCAGTAGTCAGGGCGATCGTTCAAAACTGTTTTTT.

V gene TRBV2 combines with J gene TRBJ2-3; D gene unclear. Germline CDR1 is SNHLY and CDR2 is FYNNEI. This CDR3 has 13 amino acids. The V end was cut by 2 bases, the J end by 0 bases, with 3 bases between. Written as DNA, the CDR3 is TGTGCCAGCAGTGAAACTAGCACAGATACGCAGTATTTT. The encoded protein is CASSETSTDTQYF.